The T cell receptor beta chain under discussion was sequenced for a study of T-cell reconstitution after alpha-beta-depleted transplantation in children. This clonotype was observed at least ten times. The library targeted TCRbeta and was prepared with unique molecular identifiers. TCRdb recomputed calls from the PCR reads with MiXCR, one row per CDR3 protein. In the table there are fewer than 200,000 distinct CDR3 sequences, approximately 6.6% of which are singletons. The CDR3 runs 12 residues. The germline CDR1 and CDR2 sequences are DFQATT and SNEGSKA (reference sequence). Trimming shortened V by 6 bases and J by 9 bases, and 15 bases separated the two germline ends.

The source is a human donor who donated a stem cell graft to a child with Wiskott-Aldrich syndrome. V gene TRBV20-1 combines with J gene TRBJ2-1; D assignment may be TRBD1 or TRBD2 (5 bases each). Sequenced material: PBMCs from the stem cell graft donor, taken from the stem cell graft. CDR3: CSAGDGAREQFF. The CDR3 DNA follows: TGCAGTGCAGGGGACGGAGCTCGTGAGCAGTTCTTC.